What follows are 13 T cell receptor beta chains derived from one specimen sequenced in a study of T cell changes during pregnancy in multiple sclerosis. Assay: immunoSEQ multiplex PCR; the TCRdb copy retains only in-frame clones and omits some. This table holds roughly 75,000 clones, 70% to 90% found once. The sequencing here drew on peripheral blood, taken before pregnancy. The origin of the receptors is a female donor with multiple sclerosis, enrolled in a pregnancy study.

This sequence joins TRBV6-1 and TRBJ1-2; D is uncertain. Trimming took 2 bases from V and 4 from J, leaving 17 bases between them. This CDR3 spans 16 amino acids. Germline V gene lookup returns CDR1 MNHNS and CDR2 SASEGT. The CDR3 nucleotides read TGTGCCAGCAGTGAATGGGGAGGCAGCCCAACCTATGGCTACACCTTC. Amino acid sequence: CASSEWGGSPTYGYTF.

Here the CDR3 DNA reads TGTGCCAGCAGTTACTATCCGGGAGGGGACACCGGGGAGCTGTTTTTT. It codes for CASSYYPGGDTGELFF. The chain recombines TRBV6-6 with TRBJ2-2, with 8 bases identical to TRBD2. The CDR3 spans 16 residues. With V trimmed by 1 base and J by 3 bases, 4 bases remained unmatched. Germline loops: CDR1 MNHNY, CDR2 SVGAGI (reference sequence).

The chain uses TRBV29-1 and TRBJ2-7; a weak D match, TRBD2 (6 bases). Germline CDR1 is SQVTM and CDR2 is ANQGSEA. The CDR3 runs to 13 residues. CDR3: CWPPRRGPYEQYF. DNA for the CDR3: TGCTGGCCGCCTAGGAGGGGTCCCTACGAGCAGTACTTC.

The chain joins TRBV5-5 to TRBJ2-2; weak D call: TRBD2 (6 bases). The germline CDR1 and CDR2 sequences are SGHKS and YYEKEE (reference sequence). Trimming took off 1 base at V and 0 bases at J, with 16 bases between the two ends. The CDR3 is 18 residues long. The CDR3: CASSLWWDLFSNTGELFF. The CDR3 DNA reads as TGTGCCAGCAGCTTGTGGTGGGACTTATTTTCGAACACCGGGGAGCTGTTTTTT.

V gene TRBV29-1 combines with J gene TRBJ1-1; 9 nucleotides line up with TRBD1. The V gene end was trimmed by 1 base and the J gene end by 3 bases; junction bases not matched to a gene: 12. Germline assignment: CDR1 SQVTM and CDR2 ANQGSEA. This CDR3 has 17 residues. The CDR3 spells CSVEGGTGSRRDTEAFF. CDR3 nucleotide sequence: TGCAGCGTTGAAGGGGGGACAGGGAGTAGAAGGGACACTGAAGCTTTCTTT.

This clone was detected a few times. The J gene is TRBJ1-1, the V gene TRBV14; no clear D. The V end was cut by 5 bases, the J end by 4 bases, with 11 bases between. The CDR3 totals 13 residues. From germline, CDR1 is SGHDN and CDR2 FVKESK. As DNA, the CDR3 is TGTGCCAGCAGCTTGCGACTTGCCACTGAAGCTTTCTTT. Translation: CASSLRLATEAFF.

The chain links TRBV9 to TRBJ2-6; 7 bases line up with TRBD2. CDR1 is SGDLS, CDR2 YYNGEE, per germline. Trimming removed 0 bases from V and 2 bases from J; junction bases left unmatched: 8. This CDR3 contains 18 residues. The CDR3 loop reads CASSVGDYSWPGANVLTF. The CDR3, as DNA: TGTGCCAGCAGCGTAGGGGACTACTCGTGGCCTGGGGCCAACGTCCTGACTTTC.

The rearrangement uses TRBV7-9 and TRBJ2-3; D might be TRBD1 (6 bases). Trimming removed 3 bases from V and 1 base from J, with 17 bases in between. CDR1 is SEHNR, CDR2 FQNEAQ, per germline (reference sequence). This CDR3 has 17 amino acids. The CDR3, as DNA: TGTGCCAGCAGCTTCCGTAACTCAGGGGCTGGCACAGATACGCAGTATTTT. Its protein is CASSFRNSGAGTDTQYF.

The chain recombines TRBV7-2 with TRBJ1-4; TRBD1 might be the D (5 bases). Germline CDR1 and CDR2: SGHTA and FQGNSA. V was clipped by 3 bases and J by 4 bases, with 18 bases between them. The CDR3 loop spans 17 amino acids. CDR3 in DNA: TGTGCCAGCAGCTTTACCTCGGGGGGACTTAATAATGAAAAACTGTTTTTT. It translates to CASSFTSGGLNNEKLFF. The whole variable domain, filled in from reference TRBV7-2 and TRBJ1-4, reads GAGVSQSPSNKVTEKGKDVELRCDPISGHTALYWYRQSLGQGLEFLIYFQGNSAPDKSGLPSDRFSAERTGGSVSTLTIQRTQQEDSAVYLCASSFTSGGLNNEKLFFGSGTQLSVL.

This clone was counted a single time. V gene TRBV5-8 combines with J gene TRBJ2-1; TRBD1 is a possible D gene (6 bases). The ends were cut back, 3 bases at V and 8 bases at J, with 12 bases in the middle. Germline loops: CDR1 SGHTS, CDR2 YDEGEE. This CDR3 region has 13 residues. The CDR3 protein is CASSWVGGYEQFF. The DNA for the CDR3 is TGTGCCAGCAGCTGGGTTGGGGGCTATGAGCAGTTCTTC.

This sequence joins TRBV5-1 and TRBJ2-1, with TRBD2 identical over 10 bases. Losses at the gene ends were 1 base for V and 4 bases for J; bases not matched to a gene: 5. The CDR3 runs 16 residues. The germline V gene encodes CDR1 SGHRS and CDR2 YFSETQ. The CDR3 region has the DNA TGCGCCAGCAGCTTGATCTTAGCGGGGGGTTACAATGAGCAGTTCTTC. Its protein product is CASSLILAGGYNEQFF.

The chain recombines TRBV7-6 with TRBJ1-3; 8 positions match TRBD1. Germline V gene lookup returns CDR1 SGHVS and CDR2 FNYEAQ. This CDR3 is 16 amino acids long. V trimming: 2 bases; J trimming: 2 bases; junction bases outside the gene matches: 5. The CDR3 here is CASSLRTGLTGNTIYF. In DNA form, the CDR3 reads TGTGCCAGCAGCTTAAGGACAGGGTTGACTGGAAACACCATATATTTT.

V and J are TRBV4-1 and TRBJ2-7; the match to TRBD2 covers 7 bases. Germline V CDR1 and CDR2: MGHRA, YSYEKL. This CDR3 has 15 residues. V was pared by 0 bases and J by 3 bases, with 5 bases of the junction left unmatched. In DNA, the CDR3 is TGCGCCAGCAGCCAAGATGGGAGGGAGTTCTACGAGCAGTACTTC. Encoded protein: CASSQDGREFYEQYF.